The 2 T cell receptor beta chains below come from one sample, sequenced in a study of blood T cell repertoires in COVID-19. TCRdb keeps only in-frame clones here, not all; method: immunoSEQ multiplex PCR. Of 150,000 to 200,000 clones in the sample, approximately 80% were seen once. The material sequenced was peripheral blood. The receptors derive from a human donor in a cohort sampled during active COVID-19.

The V call is TRBV6-6, the J call TRBJ2-2; unclear D gene. Germline CDR1 reads MNHNY; CDR2 reads SVGAGI (reference sequence). V lost 2 bases and J lost 3, with 4 bases in between. There are 13 residues in the CDR3. The CDR3 is CASSYPDTGELFF. The CDR3 DNA reads as TGTGCCAGCAGTTACCCCGACACCGGGGAGCTGTTTTTT.

This chain connects TRBV27 to TRBJ1-5; 7 bases agree with TRBD1. The CDR3 has 16 residues. Germline CDR1 is MNHEY and CDR2 is SMNVEV (reference sequence). V gave up 0 bases and J gave up 9 bases; unmatched junction bases: 11. CDR3 in DNA: TGTGCCAGCAGTTTATCCCCGGACAGGAATGGGTTGCCCCAGCATTTT. This gives the protein CASSLSPDRNGLPQHF.